The rows below give T cell receptor beta chains drawn from one sample of a study of shared T cell receptors in the human thymus. This table comes from immunoSEQ multiplex PCR, and its TCRdb copy is limited to in-frame clones, with some not included. The sample holds about 660,000 clones; over 75% are singletons and the top ten take around 0.0099%. A further study also used this sample, focusing on human thymus T cells.

Sequenced: thymocytes. These TCRs come from a boy younger than two with a congenital heart defect. Both conserved end residues are part of each CDR3. The order of the fields is CDR3 protein, CDR3 DNA, clone size, V gene, D gene, J gene. A D gene is named only where the DNA matches it firmly. Some rows have no size entry. The others give once, few or many, or a class for an expanded clone.

CASSCWGDTDTQYF	TGTGCCAGCAGTTGTTGGGGGGACACAGATACGCAGTATTTT	.	TRBV6-5	.	TRBJ2-3
CASSLGPPSGRAVISGELFF	TGTGCCAGCAGCTTAGGCCCGCCTAGCGGGAGGGCCGTAATCTCCGGGGAGCTGTTTTTT	.	TRBV11-3	TRBD2	TRBJ2-2
CASSGGRTSGGYEQYF	TGTGCCAGCAGTGGGGGTCGGACTAGCGGGGGCTACGAGCAGTACTTC	.	TRBV2	TRBD2	TRBJ2-7
CASSLYHTGNLYEQYF	TGCGCCAGCAGCTTGTACCACACAGGGAACCTTTACGAGCAGTACTTC	.	TRBV5-1	.	TRBJ2-7
CASSLVTAGEVETQYF	TGTGCCAGCAGCTTGGTGACGGCGGGAGAGGTTGAGACCCAGTACTTC	.	TRBV5-6	TRBD2	TRBJ2-5
CASSSEAGAEQDTQYF	TGTGCCAGCAGTTCTGAGGCGGGAGCCGAGCAAGATACGCAGTATTTT	.	TRBV27	TRBD2	TRBJ2-3
CASSVSGTSGRAPLNEQFF	TGTGCCAGCAGCGTCTCCGGGACTAGCGGGAGGGCCCCCCTCAATGAGCAGTTCTTC	.	TRBV7-2	TRBD2	TRBJ2-1
CAISDGPWWQYF	TGTGCCATCAGTGATGGGCCCTGGTGGCAGTACTTC	.	TRBV10-3	.	TRBJ2-7
CATSRDQGQGLHEQYF	TGTGCCACCAGCAGAGATCAAGGACAGGGGTTACACGAGCAGTACTTC	.	TRBV15	TRBD1	TRBJ2-7
CASSLGGVRYSNQPQHF	TGTGCCAGCAGCCTAGGTGGTGTTAGGTATAGCAATCAGCCCCAGCATTTT	.	TRBV28	.	TRBJ1-5
CASSLGTDGRHYGYTF	TGTGCCAGCAGCTTAGGTACCGATGGCAGGCACTATGGCTACACCTTC	.	TRBV7-9	.	TRBJ1-2
CASSPHGVGSYEQYF	TGTGCCAGCTCACCACACGGGGTCGGCTCCTACGAGCAGTACTTC	.	TRBV18	.	TRBJ2-7
CAISETGNTGELFF	TGTGCCATCAGTGAAACAGGGAATACCGGGGAGCTGTTTTTT	.	TRBV10-3	.	TRBJ2-2
CASSVRTSGRKHPYEQYF	TGTGCCAGCAGCGTCCGGACTAGCGGGAGAAAGCACCCCTACGAGCAGTACTTC	.	TRBV5-6	TRBD2	TRBJ2-7
CASSAEGTTNYGYTF	TGTGCCAGCAGCGCGGAGGGGACTACTAACTATGGCTACACCTTC	.	TRBV9	.	TRBJ1-2
CASSEPRVDEKLFF	TGCGCCAGCAGTGAGCCACGGGTTGATGAAAAACTGTTTTTT	.	TRBV10-1	.	TRBJ1-4
CASRGQGSANQPQHF	TGTGCCAGCAGGGGACAGGGGTCTGCAAATCAGCCCCAGCATTTT	.	TRBV27	TRBD1	TRBJ1-5
CASSEARALPNYEQYF	TGTGCCAGCAGTGAAGCTCGCGCGCTACCCAACTACGAGCAGTACTTC	.	TRBV6-1	.	TRBJ2-7
CASSLYRGSGTEAFF	TGTGCCAGCAGCTTATACAGGGGGAGCGGCACTGAAGCTTTCTTT	.	TRBV7-4	TRBD1	TRBJ1-1
CASSVRNASSYEQYF	TGCGCCAGCAGTGTCCGTAATGCCTCCTCCTACGAGCAGTACTTC	.	TRBV10-2	.	TRBJ2-7
CASSQDLRGLNQPQHF	TGTGCCAGCAGCCAAGATCTCAGGGGCCTAAATCAGCCCCAGCATTTT	few	TRBV4-2	.	TRBJ1-5
CASSPAGGEQFF	TGCGCCAGCAGCCCAGCGGGGGGAGAGCAGTTCTTC	.	TRBV4-3	TRBD2	TRBJ2-1
CASSLFSGIAYEQYF	TGTGCCAGCAGCTTATTTAGCGGGATTGCCTACGAGCAGTACTTC	.	TRBV13	TRBD2	TRBJ2-7
CASTRTAGSGTCDEQFF	TGCGCCAGCACCCGTACCGCGGGTAGCGGGACTTGCGATGAGCAGTTCTTC	.	TRBV4-3	TRBD2	TRBJ2-1
CASSLGGPVEGKNTQYF	TGTGCCAGCAGTTTAGGCGGACCCGTTGAGGGAAAGAACACGCAGTATTTT	.	TRBV27	.	TRBJ2-3
CASSTTTAGGPSNEQFF	TGTGCCAGCAGCACAACAACAGCGGGAGGGCCTAGCAATGAGCAGTTCTTC	.	TRBV11-2	TRBD2	TRBJ2-1